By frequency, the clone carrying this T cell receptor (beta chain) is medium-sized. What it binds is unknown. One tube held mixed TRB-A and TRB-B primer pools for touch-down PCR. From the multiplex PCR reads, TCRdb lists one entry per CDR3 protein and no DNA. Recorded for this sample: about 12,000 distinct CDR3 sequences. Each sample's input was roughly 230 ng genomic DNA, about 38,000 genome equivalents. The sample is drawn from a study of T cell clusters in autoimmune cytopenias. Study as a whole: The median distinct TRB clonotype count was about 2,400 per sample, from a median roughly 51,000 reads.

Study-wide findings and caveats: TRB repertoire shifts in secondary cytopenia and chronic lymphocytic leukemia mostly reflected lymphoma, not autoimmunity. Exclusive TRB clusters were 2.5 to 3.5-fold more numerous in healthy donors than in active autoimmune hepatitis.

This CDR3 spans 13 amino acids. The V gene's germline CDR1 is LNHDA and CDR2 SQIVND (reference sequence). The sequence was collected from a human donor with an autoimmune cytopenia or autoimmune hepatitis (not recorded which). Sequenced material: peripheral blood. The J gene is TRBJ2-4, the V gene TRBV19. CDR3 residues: CASRARAKNIQYF.